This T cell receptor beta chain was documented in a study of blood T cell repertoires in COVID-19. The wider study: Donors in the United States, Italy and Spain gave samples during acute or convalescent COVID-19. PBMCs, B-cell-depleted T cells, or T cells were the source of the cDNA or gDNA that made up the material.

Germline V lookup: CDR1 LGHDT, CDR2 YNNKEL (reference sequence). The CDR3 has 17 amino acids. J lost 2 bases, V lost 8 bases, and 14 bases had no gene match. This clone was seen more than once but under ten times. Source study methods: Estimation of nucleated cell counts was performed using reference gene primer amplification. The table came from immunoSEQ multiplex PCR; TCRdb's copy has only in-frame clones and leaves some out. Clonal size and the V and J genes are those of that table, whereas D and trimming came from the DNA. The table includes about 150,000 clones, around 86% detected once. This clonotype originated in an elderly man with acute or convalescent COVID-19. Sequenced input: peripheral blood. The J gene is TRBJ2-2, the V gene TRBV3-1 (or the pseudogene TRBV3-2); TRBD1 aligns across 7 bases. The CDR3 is CASEPSYGTANTGELFF. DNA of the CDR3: TGTGCCAGCGAGCCAAGTTATGGGACAGCCAACACCGGGGAGCTGTTTTTT.